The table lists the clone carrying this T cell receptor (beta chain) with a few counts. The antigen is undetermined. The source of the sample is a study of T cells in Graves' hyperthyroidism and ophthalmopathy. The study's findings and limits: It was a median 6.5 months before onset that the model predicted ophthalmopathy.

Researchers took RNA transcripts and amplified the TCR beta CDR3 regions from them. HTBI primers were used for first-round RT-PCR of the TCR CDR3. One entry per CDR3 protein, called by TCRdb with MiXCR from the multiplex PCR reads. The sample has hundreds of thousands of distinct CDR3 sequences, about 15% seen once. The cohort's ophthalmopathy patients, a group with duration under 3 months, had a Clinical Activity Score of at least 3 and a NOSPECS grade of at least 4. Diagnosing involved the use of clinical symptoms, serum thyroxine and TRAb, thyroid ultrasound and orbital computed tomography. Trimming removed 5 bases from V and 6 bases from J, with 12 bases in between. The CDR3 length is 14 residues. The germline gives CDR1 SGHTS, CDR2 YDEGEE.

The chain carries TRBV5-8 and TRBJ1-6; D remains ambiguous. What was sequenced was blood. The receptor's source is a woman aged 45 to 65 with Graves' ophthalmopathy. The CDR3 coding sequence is TGTGCCAGCAGTCTCGGTGTTATTAATTCACCCCTCCACTTT. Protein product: CASSLGVINSPLHF. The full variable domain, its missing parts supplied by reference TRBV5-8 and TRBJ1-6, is EAGVTQSPTHLIKTRGQQATLRCSPISGHTSVYWYQQALGLGLQFLLWYDEGEERNRGNFPPRFSGRQFPNYSSELNVNALELEDSALYLCASSLGVINSPLHFGNGTRLTVT.